The next 10 T cell receptor beta chains were all read from a single sample in a study of blood T cell repertoires in COVID-19. Measured with immunoSEQ multiplex PCR; TCRdb has only the in-frame clones, and not every one. This sample has tens of thousands of clones, with around 88% found just once. Sequencing input: peripheral blood. These receptors originate from a man aged 35-49 years with COVID-19, enrolled during active disease.

The chain combines TRBV5-4 with TRBJ1-1; D perhaps matches TRBD1 (6 bases). The germline V gene has CDR1 SGHNT and CDR2 YYREEE (reference sequence). The CDR3 length is 15 residues. Trimming took off 4 bases at V and 3 bases at J, with 16 bases between the two ends. CDR3 sequence (DNA): TGTGCCAGCAGCCCCGTACAGGGATCGCACACTGAAGCTTTCTTT. Protein product: CASSPVQGSHTEAFF.

This CDR3 reads CASSNTPGQQYNEQFF. Here the CDR3 DNA reads TGCGCCAGCAGTAACACTCCGGGACAGCAATACAATGAGCAGTTCTTC. The chain uses TRBV5-1 and TRBJ2-1; TRBD1 aligns across 7 bases. Germline V lookup: CDR1 SGHRS, CDR2 YFSETQ. Unmatched junction bases numbered 12, after V lost 5 bases and J lost 4 bases. The CDR3 extends over 16 amino acids.

The rearrangement joins TRBV3-1 (or the pseudogene TRBV3-2) to TRBJ2-2, with D possibly TRBD2 on 5 matching bases. Germline V gives CDR1 LGHDT, CDR2 YNNKEL (reference sequence). The length of the CDR3 is 15 residues. V was shortened by 5 bases and J by 3 bases, with 13 bases between the two germline ends. CDR3 protein: CASSKGLSDTGELFF. The CDR3 DNA reads TGTGCCAGCAGCAAAGGACTTAGTGACACCGGGGAGCTGTTTTTT.

The J gene is TRBJ2-1, the V gene TRBV29-1; the match to TRBD2 covers 12 bases. Germline V lookup: CDR1 SQVTM, CDR2 ANQGSEA. This CDR3 region has 15 residues. The V segment lost 7 bases and the J segment 6 bases; nucleotides outside the gene matches: 10. The chain's CDR3 is CSAELLAGGFNEQFF. The CDR3 DNA is TGCAGCGCGGAACTACTAGCGGGGGGCTTCAATGAGCAGTTCTTC.

The gene calls are TRBV7-3 and TRBJ1-1; 7 nucleotides align to TRBD1. J was trimmed by 4 bases and V by 2 bases; bases with no gene match: 4. Germline lookup yields CDR1 SGHTA and CDR2 FQGTGA. This CDR3 has 14 amino acids. CDR3 DNA: TGTGCCAGCAGCTTACAGGGGGAGGTCACTGAAGCTTTCTTT. This sequence encodes CASSLQGEVTEAFF.

The chain has TRBV9 and TRBJ2-3; 11 bases line up with TRBD2. Trimming cost V 4 bases and J 2 bases; bases outside gene matches: 15. The CDR3 length is 19 residues. The germline CDR1 and CDR2 sequences are SGDLS and YYNGEE. In DNA form, the CDR3 reads TGTGCCAGCAGCCCCGGACTAGCGGGCTCCTTACAACACACAGATACGCAGTATTTT. This codes for CASSPGLAGSLQHTDTQYF.

The chain joins TRBV5-1 to TRBJ2-5; D is perhaps TRBD2 (6 bases). This CDR3 is 14 amino acids long. Trimming left V 4 bases short and J 3 bases short, with 13 bases between. CDR1 and CDR2 (germline): SGHRS, YFSETQ. CDR3 sequence: CASSRAGNEETQYF. The CDR3 nucleotides are TGCGCCAGCAGCCGGGCGGGGAACGAAGAGACCCAGTACTTC.

V and J are TRBV12-3 or TRBV12-4 and TRBJ1-2; 9 bases match TRBD1. Trimming at V came to 7 bases and at J to 8 bases, leaving 8 bases not matched to a gene. The CDR3 consists of 13 residues. This CDR3 reads CASNLGTGRGYTF. The CDR3 nucleotides are TGTGCCAGCAACTTAGGGACAGGGAGGGGCTACACCTTC.

The V call is TRBV12-3 or TRBV12-4, the J call TRBJ1-5; tentative D call: TRBD1 (5 bases). Trimming shortened V by 8 bases and J by 7 bases, and 15 bases separated the two germline ends. The CDR3 totals 13 residues. The CDR3 sequence: CASSTGGNQPQHF. DNA of the CDR3: TGTGCCAGCTCCACTGGGGGGAACCAGCCCCAGCATTTT.

This chain connects TRBV9 to TRBJ1-2, with TRBD1 identical over 11 bases. This CDR3 is 15 amino acids long. Germline CDR1 SGDLS, CDR2 YYNGEE. Trimming removed 3 bases from V and 4 bases from J; junction bases left unmatched: 5. CDR3 protein: CASSDGQGAPYGYTF. Written as DNA, the CDR3 is TGTGCCAGCAGCGATGGACAGGGGGCTCCCTATGGCTACACCTTC. Full variable domain (missing parts from reference TRBV9 and TRBJ1-2): DSGVTQTPKHLITATGQRVTLRCSPRSGDLSVYWYQQSLDQGLQFLIQYYNGEERAKGNILERFSAQQFPDLHSELNLSSLELGDSALYFCASSDGQGAPYGYTFGSGTRLTVV.